One and the same sample provided the 20 T cell receptor beta chains below, sequenced in a study of identical twins. Via MiXCR, TCRdb re-called the 5' RACE reads, giving one row per CDR3 protein. The repertoire holds 350,000 or so distinct CDR3 sequences, with over 9% as singletons. The same specimen was also included in a second study, on yellow fever vaccine responses in identical twins.

Sequencing was performed on CD8+ T cells sorted from blood. Receptors originate from a woman between 18 and 29 years old in good health.

Many counts were recorded for this clonotype. The J gene is TRBJ1-5, the V gene TRBV6-2 or TRBV6-3; D not certain. CDR3 size: 13 residues. CDR1 is MNHEY and CDR2 is SVGEGT in the germline V gene. With 2 bases removed from V and 4 bases from J, the gap between germline ends came to 6 bases. CDR3 residues: CASSYTENQPQHF. CDR3 in DNA: TGTGCCAGCAGTTACACGGAGAATCAGCCCCAGCATTTT.

This clonotype was detected a few times. The chain recombines TRBV9 with TRBJ1-2; D ambiguous. The CDR3 has 12 amino acids. Germline CDR1 reads SGDLS; CDR2 reads YYNGEE. V lost 6 bases, J lost 4 bases, and 10 bases lay in between. The CDR3 reads CASTKGRYGYTF. The CDR3 DNA reads TGTGCCAGCACGAAAGGGCGCTATGGCTACACCTTC.

J is TRBJ2-5 and V is TRBV13; no clear D gene. The CDR3 runs 13 residues. Trimming left V 1 base short and J 5 bases short, with 8 bases between. Germline CDR1 PRHDT, CDR2 FYEKMQ (reference sequence). The CDR3: CASSLDLGETQYF. The CDR3 DNA reads TGTGCCAGCAGCTTAGATTTGGGTGAGACCCAGTACTTC.

This clonotype was counted between two and nine times. The chain uses TRBV7-6 and TRBJ2-2; TRBD1 matches 10 bases. The CDR3 consists of 15 residues. Germline V gene data show CDR1 as SGHVS and CDR2 as FNYEAQ. V lost 4 bases and J lost 7; bases outside the gene matches: 6. The CDR3 DNA sequence: TGTGCCAGCAGCTCGGACAGGGGGATACGCGGGGAGCTGTTTTTT. Residues: CASSSDRGIRGELFF.

This clonotype was found a few times. The genes are TRBV29-1 and TRBJ2-6, with no clear D. Germline V gene lookup returns CDR1 SQVTM and CDR2 ANQGSEA. Trimming left V 3 bases short and J 4 bases short, with 7 bases between. This CDR3 is 13 amino acids long. CDR3 nucleotides: TGCAGCGTTGAGGCGGCCGGGGCCAACGTCCTGACTTTC. Protein sequence: CSVEAAGANVLTF.

This clonotype was observed once. A read error may be the cause here, since a much bigger clone is one base away. V gene TRBV4-1 combines with J gene TRBJ2-7, with a tentative D call TRBD2 (5 bases). Germline V gives CDR1 MGHRA, CDR2 YSYEKL. V lost 1 base to trimming and J lost 3 bases, with 13 bases between them. The CDR3 totals 15 residues. The CDR3 coding sequence is TGCGCCAGCAGCCAAGGCCGGGGTCTAGGCTACGAGCAGTACTTC. Translating gives CASSQGRGLGYEQYF.

The chain couples TRBV6-1 to TRBJ1-4, with 8 nucleotides matching TRBD1. Trimming removed 8 bases from V and 4 bases from J; junction bases left unmatched: 3. Germline assignment: CDR1 MNHNS and CDR2 SASEGT. The CDR3 length is 13 residues. CDR3 coding DNA: TGTGCCAGCTTCGGACAGGGTAATGAAAAACTGTTTTTT. Its translation is CASFGQGNEKLFF.

The chain recombines TRBV7-9 with TRBJ2-7, with D possibly being TRBD2 (5 bases). CDR1 SEHNR and CDR2 FQNEAQ come from the germline V gene (reference sequence). V was cut by 3 bases and J by 6 bases, with 6 bases left in between. The CDR3 spans 11 residues. Written as DNA, the CDR3 is TGTGCCAGCAGCTTTGAGGGCGAGCAGTACTTC. Its translation is CASSFEGEQYF. Full variable domain (outside the CDR3, taken from reference TRBV7-9 and TRBJ2-7): DTGVSQNPRHKITKRGQNVTFRCDPISEHNRLYWYRQTLGQGPEFLTYFQNEAQLEKSRLLSDRFSAERPKGSFSTLEIQRTEQGDSAMYLCASSFEGEQYFGPGTRLTVT.

The V gene is TRBV7-9, the J gene TRBJ1-1; 9 bases are shared with TRBD1. V shed 5 bases and J 7 bases; nucleotides not matched to a gene: 5. Per germline, CDR1 SEHNR and CDR2 FQNEAQ (reference sequence). The CDR3 is made up of 13 amino acids. The DNA for the CDR3 is TGTGCCAGCAGCCCCCGGGACAGGGATGAAGCTTTCTTT. Amino acid sequence: CASSPRDRDEAFF.

The V gene is TRBV7-9, the J gene TRBJ2-3; D perhaps matches TRBD2 (5 bases). The length of the CDR3 is 14 residues. CDR1 and CDR2 (germline): SEHNR, FQNEAQ (reference sequence). The V gene lost 0 bases and the J gene lost 5 bases, with 9 bases spanning the gap. The CDR3 DNA is TGTGCCAGCAGCTTAGCCGGGGTGGGAGATACGCAGTATTTT. It encodes CASSLAGVGDTQYF.

The chain has TRBV6-5 and TRBJ2-1; D is ambiguous. Looked up from germline, CDR1 is MNHEY and CDR2 is SVGAGI. V was clipped by 0 bases and J by 9 bases, with 9 bases between them. The length of the CDR3 is 13 residues. This chain's CDR3 is CASSYSGSTEQFF. The CDR3 DNA is TGTGCCAGCAGTTACTCGGGGTCAACTGAGCAGTTCTTC.

The chain has TRBV9 and TRBJ2-1; D gene unclear. Germline V gives CDR1 SGDLS, CDR2 YYNGEE. This CDR3 has 13 amino acids. V was trimmed by 4 bases and J by 7 bases, leaving 12 bases between them. DNA for the CDR3: TGTGCCAGCAGCTCCGACTTTTGGAATGAGCAGTTCTTC. Amino acid sequence: CASSSDFWNEQFF.

Only a few counts were recorded for this clonotype. This chain uses TRBV13 with TRBJ2-1, with 13 bases that match TRBD2. V gave up 0 bases and J gave up 6 bases; unmatched junction bases: 8. The CDR3 covers 18 residues. Germline V gene lookup returns CDR1 PRHDT and CDR2 FYEKMQ (reference sequence). The CDR3 nucleotides are TGTGCCAGCAGCTTAGGCCCCCAAACTAGCGGGAGGGCCAATGAGCAGTTCTTC. Translating gives CASSLGPQTSGRANEQFF.

The chain combines TRBV7-2 with TRBJ2-7; D may be TRBD2 (5 bases). CDR3 length equals 15 residues. V lost 0 bases to trimming and J lost 2 bases, with 11 bases between them. Germline CDR1 reads SGHTA; CDR2 reads FQGNSA. This CDR3 reads CASSLASGSTYEQYV. CDR3 DNA sequence: TGTGCCAGCAGCTTAGCGTCGGGGTCAACCTACGAGCAGTACGTC.

This clonotype was observed a few times. The V gene is TRBV24-1, the J gene TRBJ2-1; D is undetermined. V shed 0 bases and J shed 7 bases, with 12 bases lying between them. Per the germline V gene, CDR1 is KGHDR and CDR2 is SFDVKD. There are 15 residues in the CDR3. This CDR3 reads CATSDLQSGQNEQFF. For the CDR3, the DNA is TGTGCCACCAGTGATTTGCAAAGTGGGCAGAATGAGCAGTTCTTC.

This clonotype was seen a few times. The chain links TRBV5-6 to TRBJ2-1; no clear D gene. CDR3 size: 12 residues. The V end was cut by 2 bases, the J end by 5 bases, with 5 bases between. Germline CDR1 reads SGHDT; CDR2 reads YYEEEE. CDR3 DNA sequence: TGTGCCAGCAGCTTATATCACAATGAGCAGTTCTTC. This sequence encodes CASSLYHNEQFF.

This clonotype turned up a few times. V usage is TRBV6-4 and J usage is TRBJ2-1, with TRBD2 matching over 12 bases. Trimming took 8 bases from V and 8 from J; bases not matched to a gene: 10. This CDR3 spans 15 amino acids. Germline V lookup: CDR1 MRHNA, CDR2 SNTAGT. The CDR3 DNA reads TGTGCCAGCCGCCGACTAGCGGGAGAATCCGATGAGCAGTTCTTC. It is translated as CASRRLAGESDEQFF.

This sequence joins TRBV7-9 and TRBJ2-5, with D tentatively TRBD2 (6 bases). Deletions cut 11 bases from V and 1 base from J, with 8 bases between. CDR3 length equals 11 residues. The germline CDR1 and CDR2 sequences are SEHNR and FQNEAQ (reference sequence). CDR3 protein: CAVAAQETQYF. The CDR3 bases are TGTGCCGTAGCGGCCCAAGAGACCCAGTACTTC.

This clonotype was counted ten times or more. V and J are TRBV3-1 and TRBJ2-3, with 7 bases lining up with TRBD2. With V trimmed by 0 bases and J by 0 bases, 6 bases remained unmatched. CDR1 LGHDT and CDR2 YNNKEL come from the germline V gene (reference sequence). This CDR3 contains 17 residues. Here the CDR3 DNA reads TGTGCCAGCAGCCAAGAGGCTAGCGGACATAGCACAGATACGCAGTATTTT. As protein: CASSQEASGHSTDTQYF.

This clonotype has more than one count but fewer than ten. The chain couples TRBV27 to TRBJ2-3; the D is unclear. The V gene lost 5 bases and the J gene lost 6 bases, with 12 bases spanning the gap. The CDR3 loop spans 13 amino acids. CDR1 is MNHEY and CDR2 is SMNVEV in the germline V gene (reference sequence). The CDR3 sequence is CASSPTYRDTQYF. The CDR3 nucleotides are TGTGCCAGCAGTCCGACTTATAGGGATACGCAGTATTTT.